The rows below give T cell receptor beta chains drawn from one sample of a study of blood T cells in healthy people across ages. One entry per CDR3 protein, called by TCRdb with MiXCR from the 5' RACE reads. The sample holds hundreds of thousands of distinct CDR3 sequences; 20% to 25% are singletons and the top ten take roughly 3.7%. Sequencing was performed on blood. The receptors stem from a man in his 70s in good health. Each CDR3 is given with its conserved first and last residue. Fields, in order: D gene, clone size, V gene, J gene, CDR3 protein, CDR3 DNA. A D gene is named only where the DNA matches it firmly. A row's size may be missing; if present it is once, few, many or a size class.

.	.	TRBV5-1	TRBJ2-3	CASSLADSTDTQYF	TGCGCCAGCAGCTTGGCGGATAGCACAGATACGCAGTATTTT
.	.	TRBV7-9	TRBJ1-2	CASITQGHYGYTF	TGTGCCAGCATTACCCAGGGCCACTATGGCTACACCTTC
.	.	TRBV3-1	TRBJ2-7	CASSQMGSTYEQYF	TGTGCCAGCAGCCAAATGGGCTCGACTTACGAGCAGTACTTC
.	many	TRBV29-1	TRBJ1-2	CSAAPTVGGGYTF	TGCAGCGCCGCCCCCACAGTCGGAGGTGGCTACACCTTC
TRBD2	.	TRBV12-3/TRBV12-4	TRBJ2-5	CASSGLAGGPRETQYF	TGTGCCAGCAGTGGACTAGCGGGAGGGCCTAGAGAGACCCAGTACTTC
.	many	TRBV7-8	TRBJ2-3	CASSLPSGTDTQYF	TGTGCCAGCAGCCTCCCGAGCGGAACAGATACGCAGTATTTT
.	.	TRBV29-1	TRBJ2-7	CSVGLSYEQYF	TGCAGCGTCGGACTGTCCTACGAGCAGTACTTC
.	.	TRBV3-1	TRBJ1-2	CASSQRGDSAGYTF	TGTGCCAGCAGCCAAAGAGGGGATTCGGCTGGCTACACCTTC
.	few	TRBV5-1	TRBJ1-4	CASSTTGTKNGKLFF	TGCGCCAGCAGCACCACCGGGACAAAAAATGGAAAACTGTTTTTT
.	.	TRBV6-6	TRBJ2-7	CASSYDVRSYEQYF	TGTGCCAGCAGTTATGACGTCAGGTCCTACGAGCAGTACTTC
TRBD2	.	TRBV18	TRBJ2-5	CASSPPGLASEQYF	TGTGCCAGCTCACCGCCGGGACTAGCGTCAGAGCAGTACTTC
TRBD2	.	TRBV19	TRBJ2-3	CASTTGGASTDTQYF	TGTGCCAGTACCACCGGGGGGGCTAGCACAGATACGCAGTATTTT
.	.	TRBV12-3/TRBV12-4	TRBJ2-2	CASSLVGGGQGYTGELFF	TGTGCCAGCAGTTTAGTCGGGGGGGGACAGGGCTACACCGGGGAGCTGTTTTTT
TRBD1	few	TRBV25-1	TRBJ1-6	CASSESDRGVSPLHF	TGTGCCAGCAGTGAATCGGACAGGGGAGTGTCACCCCTCCACTTT
.	many	TRBV12-3/TRBV12-4	TRBJ2-5	CASSLSYQETQYF	TGTGCCAGCAGTCTGAGTTACCAAGAGACCCAGTACTTC
TRBD2	.	TRBV20-1	TRBJ2-1	CSARGLAGDEQFF	TGCAGTGCTAGGGGACTAGCGGGAGACGAGCAGTTCTTC
.	few	TRBV5-6	TRBJ2-1	CASSLDGGSRRQFF	TGTGCCAGCAGCTTGGATGGGGGTTCTCGTAGGCAGTTCTTC
TRBD2	.	TRBV5-1	TRBJ2-1	CASSLVGGPNEQFF	TGCGCCAGCAGCTTGGTGGGAGGGCCCAATGAGCAGTTCTTC